This T cell receptor beta chain was profiled in a study of human T cells and chemical hapten exposure. Study context: Application of 0.01% DPC to the upper back was done by patch test, with a reading at 6 days. How much TCR each sample yielded varied, mostly because pooled library volumes differed slightly.

The time point is: pre-sensitization, week 0. Treatment specified: therapeutic diphenylcyclopropenone sensitization with weekly scalp DPC. In TCRdb, the RACE reads were re-called with MiXCR into one record per CDR3 protein. The data contain approximately 370,000 distinct CDR3 sequences, around 5.5% of them singletons. After removal of 5 bases from V and 9 bases from J, the junction contained 8 bases not matched to a gene. This CDR3 has 14 amino acids. Germline CDR1 SEHNR, CDR2 FQNEAQ (reference sequence). J is TRBJ2-1 and V is TRBV7-9; 9 nucleotides agree with TRBD2. The source material was whole blood, sampled in connection with sensitization to the hapten diphenylcyclopropenone (DPC). This TCR was sampled from a young woman with alopecia areata. Some clones in this sample may be carry-over from other donors' samples. CDR3 sequence reads: CASSGTSFSGEQFF. CDR3 sequence (DNA): TGTGCCAGCAGCGGGACTAGCTTCTCCGGTGAGCAGTTCTTC.